Sequencing of this TCR beta chain was carried out in a study of blood T cells in healthy people across ages. Every donor contributed ten milliliters of peripheral blood by blood draw. A second PCR, run for about 6 to 12 cycles, used a sample-barcoded 5' primer plus a J-beta primer mix. TCRdb re-called the 5' RACE reads through MiXCR, storing one row per CDR3 protein. The sample has 2 million or so distinct CDR3 sequences; just under 50% are singletons. This CDR3 has 15 amino acids. Per the germline V gene, CDR1 is DFQATT and CDR2 is SNEGSKA (reference sequence). The material sequenced was blood. The V gene is TRBV20-1, the J gene TRBJ2-7; D gene ambiguous. The DNA end is more similar to TRBJ2-4, so the J call may be wrong. This receptor was identified in a woman aged 40 to 50 in good health. DNA for the CDR3: TGCAGTGCCCAAGACCCGCACGGAGCCAAAAACATTCAGTACTTC. Translating it yields CSAQDPHGAKNIQYF.